Listed here is a single TCR beta chain. Its antigen is not known. This sample is part of a study of OX40 agonist ivuxolimab in advanced cancers. The CDR3 has 15 residues. Germline V gives CDR1 SEHNR, CDR2 FQNEAQ (reference sequence). Trimming cost V 5 bases and J 7 bases; bases outside gene matches: 11. Notes on the study in general: Antigen targets of the expanded peripheral T cells went undetermined.

The assay was immunoSEQ multiplex PCR, and TCRdb's table has in-frame clones only and misses some. Found here are about 81,000 clones, around 93% of them singletons; the top ten hold 13% to 15%. The J gene is TRBJ2-1, the V gene TRBV7-9, with 7 bases fitting TRBD2. The sample here was CD4+ or CD8+ T cells sorted from blood, taken in a trial of the OX40 agonist ivuxolimab. This clonotype was obtained from an adult with an advanced solid tumor such as melanoma, head and neck, liver or kidney cancer. The CDR3 DNA follows: TGTGCCAGCAGCCTCTGGGGGGGACTCATTAATGAGCAGTTCTTC. It is translated as CASSLWGGLINEQFF.